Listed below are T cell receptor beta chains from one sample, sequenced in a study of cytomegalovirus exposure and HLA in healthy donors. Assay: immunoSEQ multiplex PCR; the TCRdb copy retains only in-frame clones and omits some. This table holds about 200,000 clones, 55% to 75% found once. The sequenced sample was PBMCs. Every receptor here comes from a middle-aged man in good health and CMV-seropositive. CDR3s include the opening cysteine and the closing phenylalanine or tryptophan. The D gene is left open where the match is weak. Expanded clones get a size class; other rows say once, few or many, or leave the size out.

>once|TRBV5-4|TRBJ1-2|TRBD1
TGTGCCAGCAGCTACCCCGACAGGGCCGGCTACACCTTC
CASSYPDRAGYTF
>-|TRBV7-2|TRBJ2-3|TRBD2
TGTGCCAGCAGCTGGAGCGGGGGGGCTGGGACAGATACGCAGTATTTT
CASSWSGGAGTDTQYF
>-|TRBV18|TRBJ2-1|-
TGTGCCAGCTCACCGGAGGGGGAGCAGTTCTTC
CASSPEGEQFF
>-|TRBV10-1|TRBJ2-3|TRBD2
TGCGCCAGCAGTGACCCTGTCTGGGCAGATCTAGCGGGGGCCTTTAGCACAGATACGCAGTATTTT
CASSDPVWADLAGAFSTDTQYF
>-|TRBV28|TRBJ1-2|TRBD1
TGTGCCAGCAGTATCAACAGGGGGCACTATGGCTACACCTTC
CASSINRGHYGYTF
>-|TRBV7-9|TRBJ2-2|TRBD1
TGTGCCAGCAGCCCTACACAGGGGAGAAGCACCGGGGAGCTGTTTTTT
CASSPTQGRSTGELFF
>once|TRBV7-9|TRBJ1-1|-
TGTGCCAGCAGCTCAGGCACCGGGGTAACTGAAGCTTTCTTT
CASSSGTGVTEAFF
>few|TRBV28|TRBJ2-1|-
TGTGCCAGCAGTTTCAAACTTAGCTCCTACAATGAGCAGTTCTTC
CASSFKLSSYNEQFF
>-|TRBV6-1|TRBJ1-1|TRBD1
TGTGCCAGTCAGACAGGGGGACGCATGAACACTGAAGCTTTCTTT
CASQTGGRMNTEAFF
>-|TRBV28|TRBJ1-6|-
TGTGCCAGCAGTTCGGAGATGCGGGTCAATTCACCCCTCCACTTT
CASSSEMRVNSPLHF
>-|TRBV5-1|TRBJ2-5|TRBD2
TGCGCCAGCAGCGTCGGGACTAGATGGGAGCAGTACTTC
CASSVGTRWEQYF
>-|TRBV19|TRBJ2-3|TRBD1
TGTGCCAGCTTACGGGACAGGGGTCACACAGATACGCAGTATTTT
CASLRDRGHTDTQYF
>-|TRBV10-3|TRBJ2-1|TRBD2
TGTGCCATCAGTGAGTCGGGAACTAGCGGGGGCCATTACAATGAGCAGTTCTTC
CAISESGTSGGHYNEQFF
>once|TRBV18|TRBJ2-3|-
TGTGCCAGCTCACCAGGCAGGGCTAGCACAGATACGCAGTATTTT
CASSPGRASTDTQYF
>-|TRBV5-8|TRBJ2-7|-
TGTGCCAGCAGCTTGTGGGCCAGCTACGAGCAGTACTTC
CASSLWASYEQYF
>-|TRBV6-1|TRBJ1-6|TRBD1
TGTGCCAGCAGTGCGACAGGGGTGCATTCACCCCTCCACTTT
CASSATGVHSPLHF
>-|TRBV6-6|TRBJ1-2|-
TGTGCCAGCAGTTTACAACAGACAGGTTCTAACTATGGCTACACCTTC
CASSLQQTGSNYGYTF
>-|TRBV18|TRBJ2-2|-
TGTGCCAGCTCACCACCGTCAGGCAACACCGGGGAGCTGTTTTTT
CASSPPSGNTGELFF
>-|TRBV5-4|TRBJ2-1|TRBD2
TGTGCCAGCAGCTTGTGGACTAGCGGCTACAATGAGCAGTTCTTC
CASSLWTSGYNEQFF
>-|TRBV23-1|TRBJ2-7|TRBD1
TGCGCCACCCAGCCATCGAGAGGACAGGGGTGGTACGAGCAGTACTTC
CATQPSRGQGWYEQYF
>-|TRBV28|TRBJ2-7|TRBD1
TGTGCCAGCAGTTACACAGGGGACTCCTACGAGCAGTACTTC
CASSYTGDSYEQYF
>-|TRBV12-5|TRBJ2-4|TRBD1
TGTGCTAGTGGTTTGACGGACAGGGCCAAAAACATTCAGTACTTC
CASGLTDRAKNIQYF
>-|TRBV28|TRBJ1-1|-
TGTGCCACCCAGACACCCAACACTGAAGCTTTCTTT
CATQTPNTEAFF
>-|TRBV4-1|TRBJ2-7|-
TGCGCCAGCAGCCCCGAATTCCTAGCCGACGAGCAGTACTTC
CASSPEFLADEQYF
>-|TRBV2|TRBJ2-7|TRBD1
TGTGCCAGCAGTGGCGGACAGGGGAGGTACGAGCAGTACTTC
CASSGGQGRYEQYF
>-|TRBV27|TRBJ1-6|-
TGTGCCAGCAGTTTAACAGGGATAGGATCACCCCTCCACTTT
CASSLTGIGSPLHF
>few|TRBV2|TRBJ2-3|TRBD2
TGTGCCAGCAGTGAGACTAGCGGTGTCACAGATACGCAGTATTTT
CASSETSGVTDTQYF
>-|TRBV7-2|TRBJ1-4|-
TGTGCCAGCAGCTCCCGACAAGCAACTAATGAAAAACTGTTTTTT
CASSSRQATNEKLFF
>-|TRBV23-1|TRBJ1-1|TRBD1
TGCGCCAGCAGTCACCGGGACAGAGAGACTGAAGCTTTCTTT
CASSHRDRETEAFF
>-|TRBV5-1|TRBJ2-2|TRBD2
TGCGCCAGCAGCAGTCTAGCGGGGTCGAGTACCGGGGAGCTGTTTTTT
CASSSLAGSSTGELFF
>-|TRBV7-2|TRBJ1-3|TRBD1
TGTGCCAGCAGCTTGGGGACAGGGGTCCGCTCTGGAAACACCATATATTTT
CASSLGTGVRSGNTIYF
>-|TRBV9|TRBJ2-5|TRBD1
TGTGCCAGCAGCGTTACAGGGGACGGGACCCAGTACTTC
CASSVTGDGTQYF
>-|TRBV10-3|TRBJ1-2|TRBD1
TGTGCCATCAGTCAGGATCAACCGGGACAGGGGAGGACTGGCTACACCTTC
CAISQDQPGQGRTGYTF
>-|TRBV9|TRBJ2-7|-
TGTGCCAGCAGCGTATGGGGGGATACCTACGAGCAGTACTTC
CASSVWGDTYEQYF
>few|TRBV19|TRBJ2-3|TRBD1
TGTGCCAGTAGTATAGAGGGCAGGGGGGATACGCAGTATTTT
CASSIEGRGDTQYF
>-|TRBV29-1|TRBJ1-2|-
TGCAGCGTTGAATTCCCCGAGGCTAACTATGGCTACACCTTC
CSVEFPEANYGYTF
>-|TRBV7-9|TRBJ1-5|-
TGTTCCAGCAGCTTACAAGATGGAGGCAATCAGCCCCAGCATTTT
CSSSLQDGGNQPQHF
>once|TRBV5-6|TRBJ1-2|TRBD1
TGTGCCAGCGGCTGGGGAGGACAGGGGGCGCGTGGCTACACCTTC
CASGWGGQGARGYTF
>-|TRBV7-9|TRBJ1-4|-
TGTGCCAGCAGCTCCGCGGGGGGGGTAGGGGAAAAACTGTTTTTT
CASSSAGGVGEKLFF
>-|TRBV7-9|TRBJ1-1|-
TGTTCCAGCAGCCCCCCAAGGGGGGGGTGGATCACTGAAGCTTTCTTT
CSSSPPRGGWITEAFF
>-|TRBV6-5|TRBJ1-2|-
TGTGCCAGCAGTTATTCAGGGAAGAACTATGGCTACACCTTC
CASSYSGKNYGYTF
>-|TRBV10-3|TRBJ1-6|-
TGTGCCACGCACCCCGGGAATTTTAATTCACCCCTCCACTTT
CATHPGNFNSPLHF
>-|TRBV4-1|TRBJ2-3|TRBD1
TGCGCCAGCAGCCAAGATTTAGAGACAGGGAACGCAGATACGCAGTATTTT
CASSQDLETGNADTQYF
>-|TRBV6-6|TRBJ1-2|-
TGTGCCAGCAGTCCCAGGGTTGCTGGCTACACCTTC
CASSPRVAGYTF
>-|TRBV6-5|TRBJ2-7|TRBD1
TGTGCCAGCAGTACGACGGACAGGAACTCCTACGAGCAGTACTTC
CASSTTDRNSYEQYF
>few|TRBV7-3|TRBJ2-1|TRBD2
TGTGCCAGCAGCTCCCGGGGGGGCGGGTTTAATGAGCAGTTCTTC
CASSSRGGGFNEQFF
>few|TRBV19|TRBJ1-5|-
TGTGCCACCGAGCCCTCAGGGGGCAATCAGCCCCAGCATTTT
CATEPSGGNQPQHF
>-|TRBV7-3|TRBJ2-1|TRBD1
TGTGCCAGCAGCACCCAGGGACAGGGCTCCTATGAGCAGTTCTTC
CASSTQGQGSYEQFF
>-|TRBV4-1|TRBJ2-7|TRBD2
TGCGCCAGCAGGGGCGGGGGACCTAACTACGAGCAGTACTTC
CASRGGGPNYEQYF
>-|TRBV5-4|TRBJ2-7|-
TGTGCCAGCAGCTTGGGGGCCAGGGGCCCTTCCTACGAGCAGTACTTC
CASSLGARGPSYEQYF
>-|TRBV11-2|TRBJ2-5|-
TGTGCCAGCAGCTCTTACAACCAAGAGACCCAGTACTTC
CASSSYNQETQYF
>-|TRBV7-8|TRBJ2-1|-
TGTGCCAGCAGCTTAGGCGGGGGCGGGGGACGCTACAATGAGCAGTTCTTC
CASSLGGGGGRYNEQFF
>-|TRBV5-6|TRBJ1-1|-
TGTGCCAGCAGCTCATCCCTCAGGGCTTACACTGAAGCTTTCTTT
CASSSSLRAYTEAFF
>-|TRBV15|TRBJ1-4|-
TGTGCCACCAGCAGAGGGGGGGCTAATGAAAAACTGTTTTTT
CATSRGGANEKLFF
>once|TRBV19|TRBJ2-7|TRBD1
TGTGCCAGTAGTATCGGACAGGGGGACTACGAGCAGTACTTC
CASSIGQGDYEQYF